This entry describes one TCR beta chain. Germline lookup yields CDR1 SGDLS and CDR2 YYNGEE. The ends lost 2 bases at V and 2 bases at J; junction bases unmatched: 5. The CDR3 is made up of 16 amino acids. The entry originates in a study of blood T cell repertoires in COVID-19. The wider study: Samples representing acute and convalescent COVID-19 were sourced from the United States, Italy and Spain. Nucleic acid was either cDNA or gDNA, and it came from T cells, B-cell-depleted T cells, or PBMCs.

Original processing notes: Nucleated cell number was recorded as an estimate derived from reference gene primer amplification. This table comes from immunoSEQ multiplex PCR, and its TCRdb copy is limited to in-frame clones, with some not included. D and trimming were read from the DNA, whereas the V and J calls and clone size are those reported in that table. There are 90,000 to 120,000 clones in the sample; about nine tenths occur only once, and 1% to 1.5% lies in the top ten. The V and J genes are TRBV9 and TRBJ1-3; 9 positions agree with TRBD1. The receptor's source is a woman aged 30 to 39 with acute or convalescent COVID-19. What was sequenced was peripheral blood. In DNA form, the CDR3 reads TGTGCCAGCAGCGTTATTGACAGGGGGACTGGAAACACCATATATTTT. Translated, it gives CASSVIDRGTGNTIYF.